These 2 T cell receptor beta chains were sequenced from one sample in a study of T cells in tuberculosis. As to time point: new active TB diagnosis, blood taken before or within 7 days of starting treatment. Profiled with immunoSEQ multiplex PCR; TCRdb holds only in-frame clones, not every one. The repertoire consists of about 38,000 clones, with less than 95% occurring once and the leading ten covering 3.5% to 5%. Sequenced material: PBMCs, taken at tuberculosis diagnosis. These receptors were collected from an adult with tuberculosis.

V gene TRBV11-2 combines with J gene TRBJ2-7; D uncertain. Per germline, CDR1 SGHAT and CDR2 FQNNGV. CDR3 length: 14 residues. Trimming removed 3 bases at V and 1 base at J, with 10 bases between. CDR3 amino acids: CASSLGASSYEQYF. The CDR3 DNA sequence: TGTGCCAGCAGCTTGGGCGCAAGTTCCTACGAGCAGTACTTC.

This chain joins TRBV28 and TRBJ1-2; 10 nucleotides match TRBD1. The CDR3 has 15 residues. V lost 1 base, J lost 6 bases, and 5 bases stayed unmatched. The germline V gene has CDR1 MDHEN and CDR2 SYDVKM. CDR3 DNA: TGTGCCAGCAGTTTATTTATTGGGACAGGGGATGGCTACACCTTC. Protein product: CASSLFIGTGDGYTF.